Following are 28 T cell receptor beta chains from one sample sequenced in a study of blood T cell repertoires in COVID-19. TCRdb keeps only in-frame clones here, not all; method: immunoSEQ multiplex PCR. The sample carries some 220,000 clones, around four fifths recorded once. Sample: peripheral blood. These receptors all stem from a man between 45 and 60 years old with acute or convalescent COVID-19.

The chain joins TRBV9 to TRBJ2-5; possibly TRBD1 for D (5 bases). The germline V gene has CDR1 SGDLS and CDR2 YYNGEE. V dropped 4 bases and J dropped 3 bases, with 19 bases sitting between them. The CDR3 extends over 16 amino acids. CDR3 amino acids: CASSQSIGANEETQYF. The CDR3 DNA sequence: TGTGCCAGCAGCCAATCAATAGGGGCCAACGAAGAGACCCAGTACTTC.

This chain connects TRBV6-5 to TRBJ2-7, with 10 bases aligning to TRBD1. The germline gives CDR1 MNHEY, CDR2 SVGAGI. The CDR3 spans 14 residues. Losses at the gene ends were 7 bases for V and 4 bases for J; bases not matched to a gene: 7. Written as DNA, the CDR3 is TGTGCCAGCAAGAGGGGACAGGGGAATTACGAGCAGTACTTC. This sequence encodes CASKRGQGNYEQYF.

The CDR3 nucleotides read TGTGCCAGCAGCTCTTCTAGCTCCGGGAGACGGATTTGGGAGACCCAGTACTTC. Amino acids: CASSSSSSGRRIWETQYF. This chain uses TRBV5-5 with TRBJ2-5, with D perhaps TRBD2 (6 bases). The CDR3 consists of 18 residues. Germline V CDR1 and CDR2: SGHKS, YYEKEE (reference sequence). V was clipped by 3 bases and J by 5 bases, with 26 bases between them. The variable domain in full, completed from reference TRBV5-5 and TRBJ2-5, reads DAGVTQSPTHLIKTRGQQVTLRCSPISGHKSVSWYQQVLGQGPQFIFQYYEKEERGRGNFPDRFSARQFPNYSSELNVNALLLGDSALYLCASSSSSSGRRIWETQYFGPGTRLLVL.

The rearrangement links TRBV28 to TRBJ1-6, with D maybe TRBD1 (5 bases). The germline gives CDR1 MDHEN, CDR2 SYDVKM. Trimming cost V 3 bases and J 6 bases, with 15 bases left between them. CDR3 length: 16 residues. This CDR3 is CASSLPQGPSNSPLHF. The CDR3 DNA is TGTGCCAGCAGTTTGCCGCAGGGCCCTTCTAATTCACCCCTCCACTTT.

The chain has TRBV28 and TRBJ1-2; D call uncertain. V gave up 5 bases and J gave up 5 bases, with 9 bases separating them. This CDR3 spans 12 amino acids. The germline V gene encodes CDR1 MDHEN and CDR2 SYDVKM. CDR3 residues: CASSEGRYGYTF. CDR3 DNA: TGTGCCAGCAGTGAGGGTCGATATGGCTACACCTTC.

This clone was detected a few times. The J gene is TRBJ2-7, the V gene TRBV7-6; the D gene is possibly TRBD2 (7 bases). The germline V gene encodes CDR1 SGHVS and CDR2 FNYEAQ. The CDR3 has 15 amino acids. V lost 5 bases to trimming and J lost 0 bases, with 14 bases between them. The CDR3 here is CASSTSRGPSYEQYF. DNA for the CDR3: TGTGCCAGCAGCACTTCGCGGGGGCCCTCCTACGAGCAGTACTTC. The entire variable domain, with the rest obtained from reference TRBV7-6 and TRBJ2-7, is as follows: GAGVSQSPRYKVTKRGQDVALRCDPISGHVSLYWYRQALGQGPEFLTYFNYEAQQDKSGLPNDRFSAERPEGSISTLTIQRTEQRDSAMYRCASSTSRGPSYEQYFGPGTRLTVT.

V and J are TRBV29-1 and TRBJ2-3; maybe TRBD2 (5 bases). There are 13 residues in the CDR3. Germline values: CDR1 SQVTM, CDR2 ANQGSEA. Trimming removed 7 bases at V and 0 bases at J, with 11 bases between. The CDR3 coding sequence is TGCAGCGCAAACGGAGGCAGCACAGATACGCAGTATTTT. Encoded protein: CSANGGSTDTQYF.

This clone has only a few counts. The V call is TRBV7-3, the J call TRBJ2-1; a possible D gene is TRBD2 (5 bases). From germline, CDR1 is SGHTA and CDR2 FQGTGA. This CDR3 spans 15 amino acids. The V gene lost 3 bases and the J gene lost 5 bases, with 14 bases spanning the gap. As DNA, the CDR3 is TGTGCCAGCAGCTTGATGAGGGCGGCGGACAATGAGCAGTTCTTC. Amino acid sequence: CASSLMRAADNEQFF.

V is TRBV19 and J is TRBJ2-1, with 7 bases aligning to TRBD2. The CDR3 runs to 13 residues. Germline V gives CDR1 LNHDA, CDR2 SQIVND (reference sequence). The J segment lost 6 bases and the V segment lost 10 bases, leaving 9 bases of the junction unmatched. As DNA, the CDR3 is TGTGCCACTTACGGACTAGGCGCCAATGAGCAGTTCTTC. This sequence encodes CATYGLGANEQFF.

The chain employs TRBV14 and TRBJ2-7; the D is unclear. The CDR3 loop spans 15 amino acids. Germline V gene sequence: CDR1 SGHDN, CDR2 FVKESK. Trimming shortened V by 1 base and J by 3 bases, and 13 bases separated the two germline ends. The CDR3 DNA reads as TGTGCCAGCAGCCAAGGTCAACTATCTTACTACGAGCAGTACTTC. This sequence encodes CASSQGQLSYYEQYF.

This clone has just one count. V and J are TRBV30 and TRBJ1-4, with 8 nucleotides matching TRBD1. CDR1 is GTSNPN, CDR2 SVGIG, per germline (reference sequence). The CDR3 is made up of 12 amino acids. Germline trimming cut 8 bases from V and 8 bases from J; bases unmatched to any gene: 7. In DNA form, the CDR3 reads TGTGCCAGCGACAGGGGAAACGAAAAACTGTTTTTT. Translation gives CASDRGNEKLFF.

CDR3 bases: TGTGCCAGCTCACCGGGCAGGGCCAGCAATCAGCCCCAGCATTTT. This translates into CASSPGRASNQPQHF. This chain links TRBV18 with TRBJ1-5; the D gene is possibly TRBD1 (5 bases). Germline V gives CDR1 KGHSH, CDR2 LQKENI. There are 15 residues in the CDR3. The V gene lost 3 bases and the J gene lost 1 base, with 10 bases spanning the gap. The variable domain in full, completed from reference TRBV18 and TRBJ1-5, reads NAGVMQNPRHLVRRRGQEARLRCSPMKGHSHVYWYRQLPEEGLKFMVYLQKENIIDESGMPKERFSAEFPKEGPSILRIQQVVRGDSAAYFCASSPGRASNQPQHFGDGTRLSIL.

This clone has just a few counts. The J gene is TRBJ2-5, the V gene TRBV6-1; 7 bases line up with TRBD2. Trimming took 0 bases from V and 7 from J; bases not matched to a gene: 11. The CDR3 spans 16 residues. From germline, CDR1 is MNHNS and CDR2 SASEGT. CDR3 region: CASSEARSSGVGTQYF. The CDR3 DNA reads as TGTGCCAGCAGTGAAGCGCGTTCCAGCGGGGTGGGGACCCAGTACTTC.

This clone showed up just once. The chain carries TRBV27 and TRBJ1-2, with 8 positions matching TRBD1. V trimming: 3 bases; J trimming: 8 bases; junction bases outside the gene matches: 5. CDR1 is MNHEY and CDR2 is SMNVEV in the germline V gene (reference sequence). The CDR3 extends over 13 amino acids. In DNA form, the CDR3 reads TGTGCCAGCAGTTTCGACAGGGGCAAGGGCTACACCTTC. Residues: CASSFDRGKGYTF.

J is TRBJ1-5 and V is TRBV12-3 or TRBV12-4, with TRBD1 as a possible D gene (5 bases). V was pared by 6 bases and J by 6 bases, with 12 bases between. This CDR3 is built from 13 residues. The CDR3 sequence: CASSPAGGQPQHF. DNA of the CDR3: TGTGCCAGCAGCCCCGCGGGGGGTCAGCCCCAGCATTTT.

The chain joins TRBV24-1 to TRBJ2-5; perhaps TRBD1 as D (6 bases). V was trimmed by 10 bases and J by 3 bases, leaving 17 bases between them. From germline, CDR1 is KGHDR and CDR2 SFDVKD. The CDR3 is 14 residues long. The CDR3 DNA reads TGTGCCACGGGGACACCCCGAAGGGAAGAGACCCAGTACTTC. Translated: CATGTPRREETQYF.

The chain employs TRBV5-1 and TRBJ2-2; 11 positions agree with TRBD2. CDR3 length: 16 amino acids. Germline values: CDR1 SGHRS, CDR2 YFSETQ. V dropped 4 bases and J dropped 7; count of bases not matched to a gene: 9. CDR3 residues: CASSLRLAGSLGELFF. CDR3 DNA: TGCGCCAGCAGCCTGAGACTAGCGGGATCACTCGGGGAGCTGTTTTTT.

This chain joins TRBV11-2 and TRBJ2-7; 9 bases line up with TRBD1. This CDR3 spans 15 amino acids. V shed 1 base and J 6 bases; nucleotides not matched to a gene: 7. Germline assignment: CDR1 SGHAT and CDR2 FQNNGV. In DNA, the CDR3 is TGTGCCAGCAGCTTAGTCCAGGGACAGGGTAGCGAGCAGTACTTC. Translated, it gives CASSLVQGQGSEQYF.

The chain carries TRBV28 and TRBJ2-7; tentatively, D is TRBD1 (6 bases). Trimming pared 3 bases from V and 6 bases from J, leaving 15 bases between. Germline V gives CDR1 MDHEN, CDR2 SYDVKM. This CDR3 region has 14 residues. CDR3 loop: CASSFSRATGEQYF. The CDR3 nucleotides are TGTGCCAGCAGTTTTTCCAGGGCGACAGGCGAGCAGTACTTC.

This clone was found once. Here the CDR3 reads CASSADKYEQYF. CDR3 bases: TGTGCCAGCAGCGCGGACAAGTACGAGCAGTACTTC. The chain couples TRBV5-4 to TRBJ2-7; a possible D gene is TRBD1 (5 bases). The CDR3 covers 12 residues. Trimming shortened V by 4 bases and J by 4 bases, and 9 bases separated the two germline ends. Per germline, CDR1 SGHNT and CDR2 YYREEE (reference sequence).

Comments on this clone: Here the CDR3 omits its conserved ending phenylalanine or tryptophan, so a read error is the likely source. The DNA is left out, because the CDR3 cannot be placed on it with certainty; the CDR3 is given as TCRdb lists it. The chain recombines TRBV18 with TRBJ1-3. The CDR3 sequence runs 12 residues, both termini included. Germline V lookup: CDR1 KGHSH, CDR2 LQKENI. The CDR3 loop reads CASSLDSPVVQV.

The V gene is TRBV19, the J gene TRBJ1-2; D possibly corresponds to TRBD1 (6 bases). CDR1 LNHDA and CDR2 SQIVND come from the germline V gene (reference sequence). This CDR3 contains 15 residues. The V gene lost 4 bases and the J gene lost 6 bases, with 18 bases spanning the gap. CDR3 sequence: CASSTGTLQTHGYTF. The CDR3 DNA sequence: TGTGCCAGTAGTACCGGGACACTACAGACTCATGGCTACACCTTC. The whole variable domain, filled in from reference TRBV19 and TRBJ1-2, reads DGGITQSPKYLFRKEGQNVTLSCEQNLNHDAMYWYRQDPGQGLRLIYYSQIVNDFQKGDIAEGYSVSREKKESFPLTVTSAQKNPTAFYLCASSTGTLQTHGYTFGSGTRLTVV.

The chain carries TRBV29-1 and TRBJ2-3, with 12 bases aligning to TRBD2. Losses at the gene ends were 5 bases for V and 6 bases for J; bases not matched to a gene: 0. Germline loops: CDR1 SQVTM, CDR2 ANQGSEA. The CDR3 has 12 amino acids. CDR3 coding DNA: TGCAGCGTTCTAGCGGGGGGGGATACGCAGTATTTT. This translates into CSVLAGGDTQYF.

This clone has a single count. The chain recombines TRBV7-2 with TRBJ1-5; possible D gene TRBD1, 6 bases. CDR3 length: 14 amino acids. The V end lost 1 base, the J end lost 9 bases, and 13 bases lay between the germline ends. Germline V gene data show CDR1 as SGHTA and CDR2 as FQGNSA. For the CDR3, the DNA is TGTGCCAGCAGCTTAGGACAGGCCCCCTCGCCCCAGCATTTT. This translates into CASSLGQAPSPQHF.

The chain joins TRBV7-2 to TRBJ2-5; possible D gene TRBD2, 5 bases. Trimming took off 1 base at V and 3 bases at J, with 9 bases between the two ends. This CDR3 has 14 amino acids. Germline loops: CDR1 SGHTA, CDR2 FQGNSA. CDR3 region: CASSLGLPKETQYF. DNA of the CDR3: TGTGCCAGCAGCTTAGGACTACCTAAAGAGACCCAGTACTTC.

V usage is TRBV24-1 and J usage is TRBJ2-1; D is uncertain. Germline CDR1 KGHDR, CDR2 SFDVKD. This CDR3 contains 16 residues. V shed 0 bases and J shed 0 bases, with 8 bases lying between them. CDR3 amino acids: CATSDLPRTSYNEQFF. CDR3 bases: TGTGCCACCAGTGATTTGCCTAGAACCTCCTACAATGAGCAGTTCTTC.

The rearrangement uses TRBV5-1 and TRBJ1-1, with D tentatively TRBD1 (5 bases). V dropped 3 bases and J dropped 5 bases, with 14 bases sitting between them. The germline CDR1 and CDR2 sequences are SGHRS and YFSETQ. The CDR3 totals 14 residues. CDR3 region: CASSWIGAGTEAFF. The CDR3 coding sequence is TGCGCCAGCAGCTGGATTGGGGCTGGGACTGAAGCTTTCTTT.

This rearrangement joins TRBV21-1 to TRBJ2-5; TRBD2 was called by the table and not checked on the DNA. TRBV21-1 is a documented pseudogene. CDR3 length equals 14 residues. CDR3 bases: TGTGCCAGCAGCAAGGAGGGGACGGAAGAGACCCAGTACTTC. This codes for CASSKEGTEETQYF.